A selection of T cell receptor beta chains follows, all from one sample in a study of control samples from healthy donors and cancer patients. TCRdb keeps only in-frame clones here, not all; method: immunoSEQ multiplex PCR. The table includes about 130,000 clones, around 92% detected once. Input material: blood. The receptors derive from a woman aged 45-65 years in good health. Each CDR3 is given with its conserved first and last residue. A D gene is named only where the DNA matches it firmly. Clone size is shown for a subset of rows, as once, few, many or a class of expanded clone.

clone size	J gene	V gene	D gene	CDR3 protein	CDR3 DNA
once	TRBJ1-2	TRBV5-6	.	CASSLAFAGHGYTF	TGTGCCAGCAGCTTGGCCTTCGCGGGACATGGCTACACCTTC
.	TRBJ1-6	TRBV19	TRBD1	CASRPDRSSYNSPLHF	TGTGCCAGTAGACCGGACAGGAGCTCCTATAATTCACCCCTCCACTTT
.	TRBJ1-2	TRBV21-1	.	CASSKAYSRDYGYTF	TGTGCCAGCAGCAAAGCTTACAGCCGCGACTATGGCTACACCTTC
.	TRBJ1-6	TRBV4-2	.	CASSQDLGQINSPLHF	TGTGCCAGCAGCCAAGATCTCGGGCAGATCAATTCACCCCTCCACTTT
.	TRBJ2-7	TRBV7-2	TRBD2	CASSRGGRLKEQYF	TGTGCCAGCTCCCGGGGCGGGAGGTTGAAAGAGCAGTACTTC
.	TRBJ2-1	TRBV28	TRBD1	CASRSTGSRNEQFF	TGTGCCAGCAGGTCGACAGGGAGCCGGAATGAGCAGTTCTTC
.	TRBJ1-1	TRBV6-5	.	CASTNVGRGTEAFF	TGTGCCAGCACCAACGTCGGCAGGGGCACTGAAGCTTTCTTT
.	TRBJ1-5	TRBV15	.	CATSRVTMQPQHF	TGTGCCACCAGCAGAGTGACGATGCAGCCCCAGCATTTT
.	TRBJ2-7	TRBV30	.	CAWTREYEQYF	TGTGCCTGGACCAGGGAGTACGAGCAGTACTTC
.	TRBJ1-6	TRBV5-1	.	CASSLGHQNNSPLHF	TGCGCCAGCAGCTTGGGCCACCAAAATAATTCACCCCTCCACTTT
.	TRBJ2-1	TRBV27	.	CASSLGLAFDEQFF	TGTGCCAGCAGTTTAGGCCTAGCTTTTGATGAGCAGTTCTTC
.	TRBJ1-5	TRBV29-1	.	CSVEVVEKGGAALQHF	TGCAGCGTTGAAGTGGTCGAAAAAGGGGGTGCGGCCCTCCAGCATTTT
.	TRBJ2-5	TRBV5-4	TRBD1	CASSLEPRDRSQETQYF	TGTGCCAGCAGCTTGGAACCTCGGGACAGGAGTCAAGAGACCCAGTACTTC
.	TRBJ2-1	TRBV27	TRBD2	CASSLSGRLVEQFF	TGTGCCAGCAGTCTTAGCGGGAGGCTGGTTGAGCAGTTCTTC
.	TRBJ2-1	TRBV7-7	.	CASSLLGGPNPGDEQFF	TGTGCTAGCAGCTTATTAGGTGGCCCCAACCCCGGCGATGAGCAGTTCTTC
.	TRBJ1-4	TRBV19	TRBD1	CASSQPQGATNEKLFF	TGTGCCAGTAGCCAACCTCAGGGGGCGACTAATGAAAAACTGTTTTTT
.	TRBJ1-2	TRBV28	.	CASSFGGGYGYTF	TGTGCCAGCAGTTTTGGGGGAGGCTATGGCTACACCTTC
.	TRBJ2-5	TRBV29-1	.	CSVPGNDTKTQYF	TGCAGCGTCCCGGGCAACGACACCAAAACCCAGTACTTC
.	TRBJ2-1	TRBV6-1	TRBD1	CASSEEVDRASFSEQFF	TGTGCCAGCAGTGAAGAGGTAGACAGGGCATCCTTCTCTGAGCAGTTCTTC
.	TRBJ1-2	TRBV19	.	CASSRTGVGGGYGYTF	TGTGCCAGTTCCCGTACCGGCGTCGGGGGTGGGTATGGCTACACCTTC
.	TRBJ2-3	TRBV7-9	.	CASSLDPGRTDTQYF	TGTGCCAGCAGCTTAGACCCGGGTCGCACGGATACGCAGTATTTT
.	TRBJ1-1	TRBV10-1	.	CASPTRQNTEAFF	TGCGCCAGCCCAACACGGCAGAACACTGAAGCTTTCTTT